This TCR beta chain stems from a study of T-cell reconstitution after alpha-beta-depleted transplantation in children. The study, taken as a whole, reports: The origin of alpha-beta T cells about two months after transplant was reportedly several hundred expanded graft clones. It was newly produced T cells that mostly accounted for T-cell counts and diversity one year after transplant. Some patients' high day-60 TCRbeta diversity was attributed to recipient cells surviving conditioning.

Regarding this clonotype: The target antigen is unknown.

Construction of the TCRbeta library involved unique molecular identifiers. TCRdb re-derived calls from the PCR reads in MiXCR, one entry per CDR3 protein. The sample has 900,000 or so distinct CDR3 sequences, around 15% seen once; the top ten hold 5%. The sequence derives from a male patient younger than 18 who had a stem cell transplant for acute lymphoblastic leukemia, so the T cells may come from the graft donor. The sample was PBMCs, mostly from graft donor cells, taken 360 days after TCRalphabeta/CD19-depleted stem cell transplant.

For the CDR3, the DNA is TGTGCCAGCAGCTCAAGCGTAGGGCAGCAGTTCTTC. Encoded protein: CASSSSVGQQFF. V gene TRBV7-3 combines with J gene TRBJ2-1; D not certain. Germline V gives CDR1 SGHTA, CDR2 FQGTGA. V lost 4 bases and J lost 11, with 12 bases in between. The length of the CDR3 is 12 residues.